Given below is one T cell receptor (beta chain) in context. The antigen is not known. The source of the sample is a study of tumor-infiltrating lymphocytes in primary liver carcinoma. The overall study: Staging of the tumors gave T1-T3 N0M0, with widths of about 4 to 10 cm.

Study observations and caveats: Presence in all five tumor regions was observed for only about 7.5-24% of top clones.

Using a constant-region primer together with ProtoScript II reverse transcriptase, TCR beta cDNA was made from around 500 ng of total RNA. Sequencing libraries for TCR beta derived from three nested multiplex PCR rounds that used slightly modified ARM-PCR. A C-beta reverse primer and TRBV1-TRBV30 forward primers served in each of the first two PCR rounds, at 10 cycles apiece. A single record per CDR3 protein comes from TCRdb applying MiXCR to the multiplex PCR reads. The sample yields 47,000 or so distinct CDR3 sequences, 60% to 75% seen once. The roughly 17-31 mg bulk tissue piece was not sorted before simultaneous RNA and DNA extraction. Viable tumor cells exceeded 75% in all tumor samples. The CDR3 length is 14 residues. CDR1 is SEHNR and CDR2 is FQNEAQ in the germline V gene (reference sequence). V shed 5 bases and J shed 8 bases, with 16 bases lying between them.

The sample taken for sequencing was liver tumor tissue from sampling region 3. As for subset: tumor region T3, left-lateral pole. The chain joins TRBV7-9 to TRBJ2-1; D not resolved. This sequence originates from a man aged 35 to 55 with primary liver carcinoma and hepatitis B virus infection. The CDR3 reads CASSEWTEYDEQFF. The CDR3, as DNA: TGTGCCAGCAGCGAATGGACGGAGTACGATGAGCAGTTCTTC. The full variable domain, its missing parts supplied by reference TRBV7-9 and TRBJ2-1, is DTGVSQNPRHKITKRGQNVTFRCDPISEHNRLYWYRQTLGQGPEFLTYFQNEAQLEKSRLLSDRFSAERPKGSFSTLEIQRTEQGDSAMYLCASSEWTEYDEQFFGPGTRLTVL.